The sequence of this T cell receptor beta chain was determined in a study of OX40 agonist ivuxolimab in advanced cancers. Study background: Patients were dosed intravenously with ivuxolimab at 0.01 to 10 mg/kg every 2 weeks.

This clone was recorded only once. What it binds is not known. The missing conserved phenylalanine or tryptophan at the end of this CDR3 makes a read error likely. It is unclear where the CDR3 begins or ends on the DNA, so no DNA is shown, and the CDR3 is as TCRdb lists it. 11 amino acids form the CDR3, both terminal residues included. Germline CDR1 reads SGHRS; CDR2 reads YFSETQ. Study-wide findings and caveats: Among patients with partial responses at 0.1-3.0 mg/kg, clonal expansion was among the lowest. Expanded peripheral T-cell antigen specificity went undetermined. In a subset of nonresponders, normalized T-cell clonal expansion was also low.

The repertoire was sequenced with immunoSEQ multiplex PCR; TCRdb's copy has only in-frame clones and lacks some. Here the sample spans about 64,000 clones, around 80% being singletons. The V and J genes are TRBV5-1 and TRBJ1-1. This receptor was taken from an adult with an advanced solid tumor such as melanoma, head and neck, liver or kidney cancer. Sequencing used CD4+ or CD8+ T cells sorted from blood, obtained in a trial of the OX40 agonist ivuxolimab. CDR3 protein: CASSLQEGEFL.